This entry lists 29 T cell receptor beta chains sequenced from one sample in a study of blood T cells in healthy people across ages. A J-beta primer mix and a sample-barcoded 5' primer were used in a second PCR of roughly 6 to 12 cycles. TCRdb re-derived calls from the 5' RACE reads in MiXCR, one entry per CDR3 protein. The table shows 750,000 to 950,000 distinct CDR3 sequences, with 25% to 30% occurring only once. These data were also filed under a second study, of T cells of mothers and their children.

The sequencing sample was made of blood. Receptors originate from a middle-aged woman in good health.

Comments on this clonotype: This may be a read error, as it is one base from a much larger clone. V gene TRBV7-2 combines with J gene TRBJ2-5; D not resolved. CDR1 and CDR2 (germline): SGHTA, FQGNSA. The V and J ends lost 4 bases and 14 bases respectively, with 14 bases between them. The CDR3 contains 11 residues. As DNA, the CDR3 is TGTGCCAGCAGCTACAATCGTGAGCACTACTTC. It encodes CASSYNREHYF. Variable domain in full (rest from reference TRBV7-2 and TRBJ2-5): GAGVSQSPSNKVTEKGKDVELRCDPISGHTALYWYRQSLGQGLEFLIYFQGNSAPDKSGLPSDRFSAERTGGSVSTLTIQRTQQEDSAVYLCASSYNREHYFGPGTRLLVL.

This clonotype was observed many times. The chain has TRBV7-2 and TRBJ2-1, with D hard to call. Trimming removed 4 bases from V and 3 bases from J, with 4 bases in between. The germline gives CDR1 SGHTA, CDR2 FQGNSA. This CDR3 has 12 residues. The CDR3 here is CASSWFYNEQFF. In nucleotides, the CDR3 is TGTGCCAGCAGCTGGTTCTACAATGAGCAGTTCTTC.

The chain employs TRBV5-1 and TRBJ1-1; TRBD1 matches 8 bases. CDR1 and CDR2 from the germline V gene are SGHRS and YFSETQ. The CDR3 has 15 residues. V lost 3 bases, J lost 1 base, and 5 bases stayed unmatched. In DNA form, the CDR3 reads TGCGCCAGCAGCTCGTACAGGGGGGCGAACACTGAAGCTTTCTTT. As protein: CASSSYRGANTEAFF.

Details on this clonotype: A junction end diverges from the germline sequence, so it may reflect a read error. The V call is TRBV12-3 or TRBV12-4, the J call TRBJ1-2; the match to TRBD1 covers 7 bases. There are 14 residues in the CDR3. CDR3 bases: TGTGCCGGCAGTTTATACGAACAGGGGTATGGCTACACCTTC. Translation: CAGSLYEQGYGYTF.

The chain employs TRBV7-8 and TRBJ2-2, with D hard to call. Germline lookup yields CDR1 SGHVS and CDR2 FQNEAQ. The ends were cut back, 11 bases at V and 2 bases at J, with 9 bases in the middle. The CDR3 loop spans 12 amino acids. The CDR3: CACSRNTGELFF. Here the CDR3 DNA reads TGTGCCTGTTCCAGAAACACCGGGGAGCTGTTTTTT.

The sample holds many counts of this clonotype. With a much larger clone just one base away, this may be a read error. This chain connects TRBV7-2 to TRBJ2-1; 8 nucleotides agree with TRBD1. The DNA end is a closer match to TRBJ2-7, so the J assignment may be wrong. This CDR3 spans 15 amino acids. Germline V gene sequence: CDR1 SGHTA, CDR2 FQGNSA. This CDR3 is CASSRGQGTYNEQYF. In DNA, the CDR3 is TGTGCCAGCAGCCGAGGACAGGGAACCTACAATGAGCAGTACTTC.

This clonotype was found many times. CDR3 sequence reads: CASSYGQGASVEQYF. The DNA for the CDR3 is TGTGCCAGCAGTTACGGACAGGGGGCGTCAGTCGAGCAGTACTTC. The chain joins TRBV6-5 to TRBJ2-7; 11 nucleotides agree with TRBD1. CDR3 length: 15 amino acids. V shed 2 bases and J 6 bases; nucleotides not matched to a gene: 6. Germline CDR1 and CDR2: MNHEY and SVGAGI.

This clonotype was counted ten times or more. The rearrangement links TRBV7-8 to TRBJ1-2; tentatively, D is TRBD1 (6 bases). CDR1 is SGHVS and CDR2 is FQNEAQ in the germline V gene. V was trimmed by 5 bases and J by 1 base, leaving 17 bases between them. This CDR3 is built from 16 residues. CDR3 in amino acids: CASSPRPGEINYGYTF. In DNA form, the CDR3 reads TGTGCCAGCAGCCCCAGGCCAGGGGAAATTAACTATGGCTACACCTTC.

CDR3 coding DNA: TGCAGCATACACGACAGCGAAGCTTTCTTT. Protein: CSIHDSEAFF. The chain links TRBV29-1 to TRBJ1-1; weak D call: TRBD1 (5 bases). With 8 bases removed from V and 8 bases from J, the gap between germline ends came to 12 bases. The CDR3 consists of 10 residues. The germline V gene has CDR1 SQVTM and CDR2 ANQGSEA. Variable domain in full (rest from reference TRBV29-1 and TRBJ1-1): SAVISQKPSRDICQRGTSLTIQCQVDSQVTMMFWYRQQPGQSLTLIATANQGSEATYESGFVIDKFPISRPNLTFSTLTVSNMSPEDSSIYLCSIHDSEAFFGQGTRLTVV.

This rearrangement joins TRBV28 to TRBJ1-5, with D maybe TRBD1 (6 bases). V lost 7 bases and J 2 bases, leaving 15 bases between the germline ends. The CDR3 totals 15 residues. Per the germline V gene, CDR1 is MDHEN and CDR2 is SYDVKM. The CDR3 region has the DNA TGTGCCAGCACCCTGGGACAAGGGGGCAATCAGCCCCAGCATTTT. Encoded protein: CASTLGQGGNQPQHF. Using reference TRBV28 and TRBJ1-5 for the parts outside the CDR3, the full variable domain is DVKVTQSSRYLVKRTGEKVFLECVQDMDHENMFWYRQDPGLGLRLIYFSYDVKMKEKGDIPEGYSVSREKKERFSLILESASTNQTSMYLCASTLGQGGNQPQHFGDGTRLSIL.

About this clonotype itself: A much larger clone differs by one base, so this may be a read error. This chain uses TRBV6-6 with TRBJ2-1; tentatively, D is TRBD1 (5 bases). Per germline, CDR1 MNHNY and CDR2 SVGAGI (reference sequence). The V and J ends lost 6 bases and 6 bases respectively, with 12 bases between them. The CDR3 has 13 amino acids. CDR3 protein: CASRQGDCNEQFF. In DNA, the CDR3 is TGTGCCAGCAGACAAGGGGATTGCAATGAGCAGTTCTTC.

This clonotype was found many times. The chain employs TRBV5-1 and TRBJ2-2, with 7 bases identical to TRBD1. The length of the CDR3 is 14 residues. Losses at the gene ends were 4 bases for V and 5 bases for J; bases not matched to a gene: 5. Per germline, CDR1 SGHRS and CDR2 YFSETQ. The CDR3 region has the DNA TGCGCCAGCAGCCGAACAGGGGAGACCGGGGAGCTGTTTTTT. Translation: CASSRTGETGELFF.

The rearrangement links TRBV4-1 to TRBJ2-7, with 8 bases identical to TRBD2. The CDR3 has 15 amino acids. Trimming removed 0 bases from V and 6 bases from J; junction bases left unmatched: 7. Looked up from germline, CDR1 is MGHRA and CDR2 is YSYEKL. The CDR3 here is CASSQDVGGALEQYF. Written as DNA, the CDR3 is TGCGCCAGCAGCCAAGATGTCGGGGGGGCCCTCGAGCAGTACTTC.

This clonotype occurred a few times. This may be a read error, as it is one base from a much larger clone. The CDR3 DNA reads as TGCAGCGTTGGGTTCGGAGGTACGGGCTACACCTTC. Its protein is CSVGFGGTGYTF. This chain links TRBV29-1 with TRBJ1-2; D remains ambiguous. The germline V gene encodes CDR1 SQVTM and CDR2 ANQGSEA. V shed 4 bases and J shed 8 bases, with 14 bases lying between them. CDR3 length equals 12 residues.

The genes are TRBV2 and TRBJ1-4; TRBD1 agrees at 7 bases. V was clipped by 10 bases and J by 0 bases; unmatched bases: 8. This CDR3 contains 15 residues. CDR1 and CDR2 from the germline V gene are SNHLY and FYNNEI. DNA of the CDR3: TGTGCCAACACGGGACAGCCCGCAACTAATGAAAAACTGTTTTTT. This gives the protein CANTGQPATNEKLFF.

This clonotype was recorded a few times. This CDR3 reads CASSQVSNSLSGANVLTF. The CDR3 bases are TGTGCCAGCAGCCAAGTGTCGAACAGTCTCTCTGGGGCCAACGTCCTGACTTTC. V is TRBV3-1 and J is TRBJ2-6, with D unresolved. The V end was cut by 1 base, the J end by 0 bases, with 13 bases between. Germline values: CDR1 LGHDT, CDR2 YNNKEL (reference sequence). This CDR3 is built from 18 residues. Complete variable domain (other parts from reference TRBV3-1 and TRBJ2-6): DTAVSQTPKYLVTQMGNDKSIKCEQNLGHDTMYWYKQDSKKFLKIMFSYNNKELIINETVPNRFSPKSPDKAHLNLHINSLELGDSAVYFCASSQVSNSLSGANVLTFGAGSRLTVL.

The CDR3 region has the DNA TGTGCCAGCAGCCCCTCGGGGGTTTTGGGTTCACCCCTCCACTTT. Amino acid sequence: CASSPSGVLGSPLHF. The genes are TRBV9 and TRBJ1-6, with TRBD1 as a possible D gene (5 bases). There are 15 residues in the CDR3. V shed 4 bases and J shed 9 bases, with 17 bases lying between them. The V gene's germline CDR1 is SGDLS and CDR2 YYNGEE.

In this sample, this clonotype turned up a few times. This sequence joins TRBV7-2 and TRBJ2-1, with 9 bases that match TRBD2. CDR1 SGHTA and CDR2 FQGNSA come from the germline V gene. Trimming removed 3 bases from V and 1 base from J; junction bases left unmatched: 7. This CDR3 is built from 17 residues. The CDR3 DNA sequence: TGTGCCAGCAGCTTGTTCGGAGCGGGGGGATCCTACAATGAGCAGTTCTTC. Protein sequence: CASSLFGAGGSYNEQFF.

Many counts were recorded for this clonotype. The chain uses TRBV5-1 and TRBJ2-1; a possible D gene is TRBD2 (6 bases). Deletions cut 3 bases from V and 0 bases from J, with 10 bases between. This CDR3 contains 15 residues. CDR1 and CDR2 (germline): SGHRS, YFSETQ. This CDR3 is CASSSPGLSYNEQFF. The CDR3 DNA is TGCGCCAGCAGCTCCCCGGGACTCTCCTACAATGAGCAGTTCTTC.

This clonotype was counted ten times or more. The V gene is TRBV27, the J gene TRBJ2-7; 7 bases match TRBD1. The germline V gene encodes CDR1 MNHEY and CDR2 SMNVEV (reference sequence). CDR3 size: 15 residues. Trimming at V came to 0 bases and at J to 2 bases, leaving 4 bases not matched to a gene. The DNA for the CDR3 is TGTGCCAGCAGTTTATCGATCAGGGGGACCTACGAGCAGTACTTC. Translated: CASSLSIRGTYEQYF.

This chain uses TRBV3-1 with TRBJ2-2; D call uncertain. V lost 6 bases to trimming and J lost 4 bases, with 12 bases between them. The CDR3 spans 14 residues. Germline values: CDR1 LGHDT, CDR2 YNNKEL (reference sequence). Here the CDR3 reads CASSAPGLTGELFF. Written as DNA, the CDR3 is TGTGCCAGCAGTGCGCCGGGCCTCACCGGGGAGCTGTTTTTT.

Many counts were recorded for this clonotype. The rearrangement uses TRBV6-1 and TRBJ2-3; perhaps TRBD1 as D (6 bases). The CDR3 loop spans 14 amino acids. The V end lost 6 bases, the J end lost 0 bases, and 10 bases lay between the germline ends. In germline, CDR1 is MNHNS, CDR2 SASEGT. CDR3 sequence: CASRKQGSTDTQYF. For the CDR3, the DNA is TGTGCCAGCAGGAAACAGGGTAGCACAGATACGCAGTATTTT.

This clonotype has a handful of counts. V gene TRBV4-3 combines with J gene TRBJ1-2; TRBD1 matches at 8 bases. The CDR3 runs to 15 residues. The germline V gene encodes CDR1 LGHNA and CDR2 YSLEER. The ends lost 0 bases at V and 7 bases at J; junction bases unmatched: 7. The CDR3 is CASSQEVGRGPGYTF. The CDR3 nucleotides are TGCGCCAGCAGCCAAGAAGTGGGCAGGGGGCCTGGCTACACCTTC.

On this clonotype: This may arise from a read error, as a much more abundant clone is one base away. The final CDR3 position lacks the conserved phenylalanine or tryptophan, pointing to a likely read error. J is TRBJ2-5 and V is TRBV9, with 14 bases aligning to TRBD2. Per the germline V gene, CDR1 is SGDLS and CDR2 is YYNGEE. This CDR3 has 16 amino acids. Unmatched junction bases numbered 1, after V lost 2 bases and J lost 1 base. CDR3 sequence reads: CASSVGTSGGQETQYV. The CDR3 coding sequence is TGTGCCAGCAGCGTTGGGACTAGCGGGGGCCAAGAGACCCAGTACGTC.

V gene TRBV28 combines with J gene TRBJ2-1; 12 positions agree with TRBD2. The J segment lost 10 bases and the V segment lost 5 bases, leaving 12 bases of the junction unmatched. CDR3 length: 16 residues. Germline assignment: CDR1 MDHEN and CDR2 SYDVKM. The CDR3 spells CASSPPLAGGQLEQFF. CDR3 in DNA: TGTGCCAGCAGTCCCCCACTAGCGGGGGGCCAGCTCGAGCAGTTCTTC.

As to this clonotype: This clone may be a read error of a much larger clone one base away. The J gene is TRBJ2-5, the V gene TRBV5-1, with D possibly being TRBD1 or TRBD2 (5 bases each). The CDR3 contains 14 residues. Germline lookup yields CDR1 SGHRS and CDR2 YFSETQ. CDR3 sequence: CASSLYLGEETQDF. CDR3 nucleotide sequence: TGCGCCAGCAGCTTGTATTTGGGGGAAGAGACCCAGGACTTC.

Only a few counts were recorded for this clonotype. The V gene is TRBV20-1, the J gene TRBJ1-2, with 7 nucleotides matching TRBD1. The ends lost 3 bases at V and 4 bases at J; junction bases unmatched: 2. CDR1 is DFQATT, CDR2 SNEGSKA, per germline (reference sequence). This CDR3 is built from 12 residues. CDR3 in amino acids: CSASSGGYGYTF. CDR3 sequence (DNA): TGCAGTGCTAGCTCAGGGGGCTATGGCTACACCTTC.

The chain recombines TRBV6-5 with TRBJ2-7, with 8 bases that match TRBD2. The CDR3 runs 15 residues. The germline CDR1 and CDR2 sequences are MNHEY and SVGAGI. V lost 8 bases, J lost 0 bases, and 9 bases stayed unmatched. The CDR3 here is CASGPSAGGSYEQYF. The CDR3 DNA follows: TGTGCCAGCGGTCCCTCCGCGGGGGGCTCCTACGAGCAGTACTTC.

This clonotype was found a few times. V is TRBV7-3 and J is TRBJ2-1, with 12 bases lining up with TRBD2. The CDR3 is 16 residues long. Germline loops: CDR1 SGHTA, CDR2 FQGTGA. V lost 1 base to trimming and J lost 9 bases; unmatched junction nucleotides: 7. In DNA form, the CDR3 reads TGTGCCAGCAGCTTAAATCTAGCGGGGGGGCAGGGTGAGCAGTTCTTC. This gives the protein CASSLNLAGGQGEQFF.